These 7 T cell receptor beta chains originate from one sample sequenced in a study of neoadjuvant nivolumab and ipilimumab in lung cancer. Repertoires were generated with immunoSEQ multiplex PCR, while TCRdb's copy carries only in-frame clones and drops some. The table lists some 2,500 clones, more than 80% of them singletons. This sample comprised tumor tissue, obtained before neoadjuvant nivolumab, alone or with ipilimumab. The source of these receptors is an adult with non-small cell lung cancer.

The J gene is TRBJ1-3, the V gene TRBV6-1; D remains unclear. The germline V gene has CDR1 MNHNS and CDR2 SASEGT. This CDR3 is 15 amino acids long. The V end lost 5 bases, the J end lost 0 bases, and 11 bases lay between the germline ends. Written as DNA, the CDR3 is TGTGCCAGCAGTCGGACTGTTGACTCTGGAAACACCATATATTTT. This sequence encodes CASSRTVDSGNTIYF.

V is TRBV28 and J is TRBJ2-2; a possible D gene is TRBD2 (6 bases). Trimming pared 8 bases from V and 1 base from J, leaving 11 bases between. From germline, CDR1 is MDHEN and CDR2 SYDVKM. CDR3 length equals 14 residues. CDR3 sequence reads: CASEGTLNTGELFF. The CDR3 DNA is TGTGCCAGCGAAGGGACTTTGAACACCGGGGAGCTGTTTTTT. The full variable domain, with the rest looked up from reference TRBV28 and TRBJ2-2, is DVKVTQSSRYLVKRTGEKVFLECVQDMDHENMFWYRQDPGLGLRLIYFSYDVKMKEKGDIPEGYSVSREKKERFSLILESASTNQTSMYLCASEGTLNTGELFFGEGSRLTVL.

The chain uses TRBV5-1 and TRBJ2-7; D gene uncertain. The CDR3 contains 13 residues. V lost 3 bases and J lost 3, with 10 bases in between. CDR1 SGHRS and CDR2 YFSETQ come from the germline V gene. CDR3 nucleotide sequence: TGCGCCAGCAGCTCCGGCTCTGACTACGAGCAGTACTTC. Translation: CASSSGSDYEQYF.

The rearrangement joins TRBV10-3 to TRBJ1-1, with TRBD1 as a possible D gene (5 bases). From germline, CDR1 is ENHRY and CDR2 SYGVKD. CDR3 size: 14 residues. Between the trimmed V and J ends, which lost 11 bases and 11 bases, there was a span of 27 bases. CDR3 amino acids: CAAAVDGTLRTAFF. The DNA for the CDR3 is TGTGCCGCGGCGGTGGACGGGACCTTGAGGACGGCTTTCTTT.

The chain recombines TRBV5-1 with TRBJ1-1, with D uncertain. The V and J ends lost 5 bases and 0 bases respectively, with 14 bases between them. This CDR3 contains 15 residues. Germline assignment: CDR1 SGHRS and CDR2 YFSETQ. CDR3 protein: CASSGGHAVNTEAFF. For the CDR3, the DNA is TGCGCCAGCAGTGGAGGGCACGCCGTGAACACTGAAGCTTTCTTT.

The chain has TRBV11-1 and TRBJ1-1, with a weak D call TRBD1 (5 bases). Trimming pared 2 bases from V and 3 bases from J, leaving 10 bases between. Germline CDR1 SGHAT, CDR2 FQDESV (reference sequence). The CDR3 is 14 amino acids. The CDR3 nucleotides are TGTGCCAGCAGCTTACGAGGGGATGACACTGAAGCTTTCTTT. As protein: CASSLRGDDTEAFF.

V gene TRBV28 combines with J gene TRBJ2-2, with 9 bases identical to TRBD1. V lost 9 bases and J lost 6; bases outside the gene matches: 2. The CDR3 length is 12 residues. Germline values: CDR1 MDHEN, CDR2 SYDVKM. DNA for the CDR3: TGTGCCAGTTACAGGGGGCCCGGGGAGCTGTTTTTT. This codes for CASYRGPGELFF.